This TCR beta chain was recovered during a study of blood T cells in healthy people across ages. General observations from the study: Unsorted PBMC material precluded a definitive naive versus antigen-experienced comparison.

It was with a sample-barcoded 5' primer and a J-beta primer mix that a second PCR of roughly 6 to 12 cycles was run. From the 5' RACE reads, TCRdb called clonotypes with MiXCR, one entry per CDR3 protein. Altogether approximately 690,000 distinct CDR3 sequences are present, under 70% being singletons, with the ten largest covering around 37%. The CDR3 is 16 residues long. Germline trimming cut 11 bases from V and 9 bases from J; bases unmatched to any gene: 20. Germline V gene sequence: CDR1 SNHLY, CDR2 FYNNEI. About this clonotype itself: The antigen is undetermined.

The TCR comes from a man in his sixties in good health. Sequencing input: blood. This rearrangement joins TRBV2 to TRBJ2-5; 11 bases are shared with TRBD2. CDR3 DNA sequence: TGTGCCTCCACGGGCCCTCTAGCGGGGGGCCGCATGGCCCAGTACTTC. Translation gives CASTGPLAGGRMAQYF.